Given below is one TCR beta chain in context. These data come from a study of control samples from healthy donors and cancer patients. TCRdb's table, derived via immunoSEQ multiplex PCR, lists solely in-frame clones and lacks some. The sample shows around 95,000 clones, around four fifths of them seen only once. Sequencing was done on a sample of blood. The clonotype was recovered from a man aged 25-45 years in good health.

The CDR3 coding sequence is TGTGCCAGCAGCCAGAGACAGGGAATCGGGGAGCTGTTTTTT. Its protein product is CASSQRQGIGELFF. J is TRBJ2-2 and V is TRBV3-1 (or the pseudogene TRBV3-2); 7 nucleotides match TRBD1. The J segment lost 7 bases and the V segment lost 3 bases, leaving 5 bases of the junction unmatched. From germline, CDR1 is LGHDT and CDR2 YNNKEL (reference sequence). The length of the CDR3 is 14 residues.